This T cell receptor (beta chain) was observed in a study of blood T cell repertoires in COVID-19. Study as a whole: Researchers got acute and convalescent COVID-19 samples from the United States, Italy and Spain. Sources were T cells, B-cell-depleted T cells, or PBMCs; the material itself was cDNA or gDNA.

Trimming removed 3 bases from V and 4 bases from J; junction bases left unmatched: 4. Germline loops: CDR1 DFQATT, CDR2 SNEGSKA (reference sequence). The CDR3 runs 14 residues. In the original workflow: Reference gene primer amplification yielded estimated nucleated cell counts. Clones were sequenced by immunoSEQ multiplex PCR, and TCRdb holds only the in-frame ones, with some missing. D and trimming come from the DNA, and the V and J calls and clone size come from that table. The sample lists 70,000 or so clones; about 87% were seen once. The sequenced sample was peripheral blood. The TCR was taken from a woman older than 75 with active COVID-19. V usage is TRBV20-1 and J usage is TRBJ2-3; TRBD2 agrees at 10 bases. The CDR3 nucleotides are TGCAGTGCTAGTACTAGCGGGATGTCAGATACGCAGTATTTT. Translated, it gives CSASTSGMSDTQYF.